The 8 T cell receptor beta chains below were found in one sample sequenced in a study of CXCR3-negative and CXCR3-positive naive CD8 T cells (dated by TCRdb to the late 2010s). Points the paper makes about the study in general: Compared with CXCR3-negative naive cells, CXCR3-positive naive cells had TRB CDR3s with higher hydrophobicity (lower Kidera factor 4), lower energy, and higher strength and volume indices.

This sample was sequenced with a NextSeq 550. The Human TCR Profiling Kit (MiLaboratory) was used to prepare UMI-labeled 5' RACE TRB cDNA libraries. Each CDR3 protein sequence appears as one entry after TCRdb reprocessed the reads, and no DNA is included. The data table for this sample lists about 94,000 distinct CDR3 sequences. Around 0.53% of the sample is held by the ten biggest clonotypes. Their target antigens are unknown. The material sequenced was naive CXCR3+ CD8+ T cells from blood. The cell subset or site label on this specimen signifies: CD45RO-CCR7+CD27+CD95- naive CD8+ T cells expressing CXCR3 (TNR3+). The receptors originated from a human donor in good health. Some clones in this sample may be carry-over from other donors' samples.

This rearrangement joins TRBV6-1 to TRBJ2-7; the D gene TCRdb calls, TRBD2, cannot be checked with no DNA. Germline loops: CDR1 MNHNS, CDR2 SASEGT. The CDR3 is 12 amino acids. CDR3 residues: CASRADVREQYF.

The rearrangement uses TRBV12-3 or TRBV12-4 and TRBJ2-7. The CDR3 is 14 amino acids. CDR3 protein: CASSPDTGRHEQYF.

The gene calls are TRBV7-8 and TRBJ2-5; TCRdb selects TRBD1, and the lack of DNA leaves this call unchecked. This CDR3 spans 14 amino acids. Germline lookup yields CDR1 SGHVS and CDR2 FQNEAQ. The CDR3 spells CASTHADSQETQYF.

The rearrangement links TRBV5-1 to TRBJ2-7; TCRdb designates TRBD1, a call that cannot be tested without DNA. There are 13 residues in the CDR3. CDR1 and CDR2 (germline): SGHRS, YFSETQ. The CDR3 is CASSLARGHEQYF.

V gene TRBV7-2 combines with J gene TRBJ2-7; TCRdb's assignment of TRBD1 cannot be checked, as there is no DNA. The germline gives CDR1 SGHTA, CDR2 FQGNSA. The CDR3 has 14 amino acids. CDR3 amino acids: CASRGAGGAYEQYF.

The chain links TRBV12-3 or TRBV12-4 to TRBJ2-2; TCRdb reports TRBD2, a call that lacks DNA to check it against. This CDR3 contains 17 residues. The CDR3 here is CASSYETSGENTGELFF.

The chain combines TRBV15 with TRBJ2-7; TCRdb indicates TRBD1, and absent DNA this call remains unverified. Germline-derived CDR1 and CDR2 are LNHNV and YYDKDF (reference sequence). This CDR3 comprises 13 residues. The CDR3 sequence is CATSRGGQNEQYF.

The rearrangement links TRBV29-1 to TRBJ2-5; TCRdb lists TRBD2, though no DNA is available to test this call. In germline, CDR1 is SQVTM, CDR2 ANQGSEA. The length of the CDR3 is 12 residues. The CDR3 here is CSTTGGWETQYF. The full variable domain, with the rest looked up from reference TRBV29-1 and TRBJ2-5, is SAVISQKPSRDICQRGTSLTIQCQVDSQVTMMFWYRQQPGQSLTLIATANQGSEATYESGFVIDKFPISRPNLTFSTLTVSNMSPEDSSIYLCSTTGGWETQYFGPGTRLLVL.